This is a list of T cell receptor beta chains from one sample in a study of T-cell reconstitution after alpha-beta-depleted transplantation in children. TCRdb called the PCR reads again in MiXCR, with one record for every CDR3 protein. The table records around 200,000 distinct CDR3 sequences, 6.5% to 7.5% of them present only once. Specimen: PBMCs from the stem cell graft donor, collected from the stem cell graft. All receptors derive from a human donor who donated a stem cell graft to a child with Wiskott-Aldrich syndrome. Both conserved end residues are part of each CDR3. The D gene is left open where the match is weak. Size tells how often a clone was seen (once, few, many) or the class of an expanded clone, and some rows leave it out.

J gene: TRBJ2-6
clone size: few
D gene: TRBD1
V gene: TRBV5-4
CDR3 DNA: TGTGCCAGCAGCTTGTGGGGCCGGACAGGGACATCTGGGGCCAACGTCCTGACTTTC
CDR3 protein: CASSLWGRTGTSGANVLTF

J gene: TRBJ1-2
clone size: many
D gene: NA
V gene: TRBV27
CDR3 DNA: TGTGCCAGCAGGACTGGGGCAGCCGGCTACACCTTC
CDR3 protein: CASRTGAAGYTF

J gene: TRBJ2-3
clone size: many
D gene: TRBD1
V gene: TRBV15
CDR3 DNA: TGTGCCACCAGCAGACGACCCGGGACAGGGCGCACAGATACGCAGTATTTT
CDR3 protein: CATSRRPGTGRTDTQYF

J gene: TRBJ2-3
clone size: many
D gene: NA
V gene: TRBV28
CDR3 DNA: TGTGCCAGCAGGCTCGGGACTAGCACAGATACGCAGTATTTT
CDR3 protein: CASRLGTSTDTQYF

J gene: TRBJ2-7
clone size: many
D gene: NA
V gene: TRBV5-1
CDR3 DNA: TGCGCCAGCAGCTTGGGACCTCCGGGGCCGACGTCCTACGAGCAGTACTTC
CDR3 protein: CASSLGPPGPTSYEQYF

J gene: TRBJ2-1
clone size: many
D gene: TRBD2
V gene: TRBV12-3/TRBV12-4
CDR3 DNA: TGTGCCAGCAGTCCCTCCGGGACTAGGGGGAAAAATGAGCAGTTCTTC
CDR3 protein: CASSPSGTRGKNEQFF

J gene: TRBJ2-7
clone size: many
D gene: TRBD1
V gene: TRBV27
CDR3 DNA: TGTGCCAGCAGGAAGGACAGGGAATTAAGCCGGGGCTACGAGCAGTACTTC
CDR3 protein: CASRKDRELSRGYEQYF

J gene: TRBJ2-5
clone size: many
D gene: NA
V gene: TRBV29-1
CDR3 DNA: TGCAGCGTGACCCCAATCTCTAGGGGAGGCGGTGGAGAGACCCAGTACTTC
CDR3 protein: CSVTPISRGGGGETQYF

J gene: TRBJ2-3
clone size: many
D gene: NA
V gene: TRBV10-3
CDR3 DNA: TGTGCCATCAGTGAAGTAAGGGGCGCGACAGATACGCAGTATTTT
CDR3 protein: CAISEVRGATDTQYF

J gene: TRBJ2-3
clone size: NA
D gene: NA
V gene: TRBV29-1
CDR3 DNA: TGCAGCGTTGCGACAGATACGCAGTATTTT
CDR3 protein: CSVATDTQYF

J gene: TRBJ2-2
clone size: many
D gene: TRBD1
V gene: TRBV5-1
CDR3 DNA: TGCGCCAGCAGCTTGGAGGACAGGGCCACCGGGGAGCTGTTTTTT
CDR3 protein: CASSLEDRATGELFF

J gene: TRBJ2-2
clone size: once
D gene: NA
V gene: TRBV20-1
CDR3 DNA: TGCACCTGGGGCCAGGCCACCGGGGAGCTGTTTTTT
CDR3 protein: CTWGQATGELFF

J gene: TRBJ2-2
clone size: few
D gene: NA
V gene: TRBV15
CDR3 DNA: TGTGCCACCAGCGGAGGGGGGAGCGCCGCCCGGGGGGAGCTGTTTTTT
CDR3 protein: CATSGGGSAARGELFF

J gene: TRBJ2-5
clone size: many
D gene: TRBD1
V gene: TRBV5-1
CDR3 DNA: TGCGCCAGCAGCTTAGGGACAGTCCAAGAGACCCAGTACTTC
CDR3 protein: CASSLGTVQETQYF

J gene: TRBJ2-2
clone size: many
D gene: NA
V gene: TRBV6-5
CDR3 DNA: TGTGCCAGCAGTTACGGGAACAGGGAGAACACCGGGGAGCTGTTTTTT
CDR3 protein: CASSYGNRENTGELFF

J gene: TRBJ2-2
clone size: many
D gene: TRBD1
V gene: TRBV7-6
CDR3 DNA: TGTGCCAGCAGCTTAGGGGGGACAGCGCACGGGGAGCTGTTTTTT
CDR3 protein: CASSLGGTAHGELFF

J gene: TRBJ2-3
clone size: many
D gene: TRBD2
V gene: TRBV20-1
CDR3 DNA: TGCAGTGCAACTAATAGCGGGGAGAGCACAGATACGCAGTATTTT
CDR3 protein: CSATNSGESTDTQYF

J gene: TRBJ2-5
clone size: few
D gene: NA
V gene: TRBV7-9
CDR3 DNA: TGTGCCAGCAGCCAAGGTAGAACAGGGACAGAGACCCAGTACTTC
CDR3 protein: CASSQGRTGTETQYF

J gene: TRBJ2-1
clone size: many
D gene: TRBD2
V gene: TRBV9
CDR3 DNA: TGTGCCAGCAGCCCCCAGGCCGCGACTAGCGGGACTGACAATGAGCAGTTCTTC
CDR3 protein: CASSPQAATSGTDNEQFF

J gene: TRBJ2-3
clone size: many
D gene: NA
V gene: TRBV20-1
CDR3 DNA: TGCAGTCTGGGGGGGGGCCACTCGGGAGATACGCAGTATTTT
CDR3 protein: CSLGGGHSGDTQYF

J gene: TRBJ1-2
clone size: many
D gene: NA
V gene: TRBV5-1
CDR3 DNA: TGCGCCAGCAGCTTCGGTGTATTAGGATCGCCGCATAGTGGCTACACCTTC
CDR3 protein: CASSFGVLGSPHSGYTF

J gene: TRBJ1-1
clone size: many
D gene: NA
V gene: TRBV5-1
CDR3 DNA: TGCGCCAGCAGCTTGGACGGGAGAATGAACACTGAAGCTTTCTTT
CDR3 protein: CASSLDGRMNTEAFF

J gene: TRBJ1-3
clone size: NA
D gene: NA
V gene: TRBV7-2
CDR3 DNA: TGTGCCAGCAGCCCGGGACCGGGAGGACGAGGAAACACCATATATTTT
CDR3 protein: CASSPGPGGRGNTIYF

J gene: TRBJ1-1
clone size: many
D gene: NA
V gene: TRBV24-1
CDR3 DNA: TGTGCCACCAGGCTTTTAGGGAATAGCACTGAAGCTTTCTTT
CDR3 protein: CATRLLGNSTEAFF

J gene: TRBJ2-7
clone size: many
D gene: TRBD1
V gene: TRBV20-1
CDR3 DNA: TGCAGTGCTAACAGGGGTTCCGGAGTCTCCTACGAGCAGTACTTC
CDR3 protein: CSANRGSGVSYEQYF

J gene: TRBJ1-5
clone size: few
D gene: NA
V gene: TRBV15
CDR3 DNA: TGTGCCACCAGCAGAGATGCACAGGGCAAGGGGCCCCAGCATTTT
CDR3 protein: CATSRDAQGKGPQHF

J gene: TRBJ1-6
clone size: NA
D gene: NA
V gene: TRBV19
CDR3 DNA: TGTGCCAGTAGACGTCTTAATAATTCACCCCTCCACTTT
CDR3 protein: CASRRLNNSPLHF

J gene: TRBJ2-3
clone size: many
D gene: TRBD2
V gene: TRBV7-9
CDR3 DNA: TGTGCCAGCAGCTTCAGACTAGCGGAGAGGGCAGATACGCAGTATTTT
CDR3 protein: CASSFRLAERADTQYF

J gene: TRBJ2-1
clone size: few
D gene: TRBD2
V gene: TRBV18
CDR3 DNA: TGTGCCAGCTCAAAACACGAGCGGGAGGTGAGTGAGCAGTTCTTC
CDR3 protein: CASSKHEREVSEQFF

J gene: TRBJ1-2
clone size: many
D gene: TRBD1
V gene: TRBV6-2/TRBV6-3
CDR3 DNA: TGTGCCAGCAGACGACAGGGCTATGGCTACACCTTC
CDR3 protein: CASRRQGYGYTF

J gene: TRBJ2-7
clone size: NA
D gene: NA
V gene: TRBV11-2
CDR3 DNA: TGTGCCAGCAGCCCAACCCAGATTCCAGGCGAGCAGTACTTC
CDR3 protein: CASSPTQIPGEQYF

J gene: TRBJ2-2
clone size: NA
D gene: NA
V gene: TRBV20-1
CDR3 DNA: TGCTGTGCTAGACCAGGCGGAAACCCAAACACCGGGGAGCTGTTTTTT
CDR3 protein: CCARPGGNPNTGELFF

J gene: TRBJ1-2
clone size: many
D gene: NA
V gene: TRBV12-3/TRBV12-4
CDR3 DNA: TGTGCCAGCAGTTTCCGAGGAGAGGGTCACGGCTACACCTTC
CDR3 protein: CASSFRGEGHGYTF

J gene: TRBJ2-3
clone size: NA
D gene: TRBD2
V gene: TRBV3-1
CDR3 DNA: TGTGCCAGCAGCCAAGACCCCGGGCGGGGGGGCCGAGATACGCAGTATTTT
CDR3 protein: CASSQDPGRGGRDTQYF

J gene: TRBJ2-2
clone size: many
D gene: NA
V gene: TRBV24-1
CDR3 DNA: TGTGCCACCAGTGATATCACACCGAACACCGGGGAGCTGTTTTTT
CDR3 protein: CATSDITPNTGELFF

J gene: TRBJ2-1
clone size: many
D gene: NA
V gene: TRBV5-6
CDR3 DNA: TGTGCCAGCAGCCCCCGAGGGAAGTACAATGAGCAGTTCTTC
CDR3 protein: CASSPRGKYNEQFF

J gene: TRBJ2-7
clone size: NA
D gene: TRBD2
V gene: TRBV5-1
CDR3 DNA: TGCGCCCTAAGGCCCGGACAGCGGGAGGTATTATCCTACGAGCAGTACTTC
CDR3 protein: CALRPGQREVLSYEQYF

J gene: TRBJ2-3
clone size: NA
D gene: NA
V gene: TRBV14
CDR3 DNA: TGTGCCAGCAGCCAAGATACCCGCACGACCAGAGTTTTCCCCACAGATACGCAGTATTTT
CDR3 protein: CASSQDTRTTRVFPTDTQYF

J gene: TRBJ1-5
clone size: many
D gene: NA
V gene: TRBV6-7
CDR3 DNA: TGTGCCAGCTTTCGAGTCACTCCGGCCCAGCCCCAGCATTTT
CDR3 protein: CASFRVTPAQPQHF

J gene: TRBJ2-3
clone size: many
D gene: TRBD2
V gene: TRBV24-1
CDR3 DNA: TGTGCCACCAGTGAGGCGGGGGAAGCAGATACGCAGTATTTT
CDR3 protein: CATSEAGEADTQYF

J gene: TRBJ1-2
clone size: many
D gene: NA
V gene: TRBV10-3
CDR3 DNA: TGTGCCATCAGTTTCGAAACCTATGGCTACACCTTC
CDR3 protein: CAISFETYGYTF

J gene: TRBJ1-2
clone size: many
D gene: TRBD1
V gene: TRBV6-5
CDR3 DNA: TGTGCCAGCAGCTTAACGGGACAGGGAGGCTACACCTTC
CDR3 protein: CASSLTGQGGYTF

J gene: TRBJ2-7
clone size: few
D gene: TRBD2
V gene: TRBV7-6
CDR3 DNA: TGTGCCAGCAGCTATGGACTAGGTGTCGCCGAGCAGTACTTC
CDR3 protein: CASSYGLGVAEQYF

J gene: TRBJ1-2
clone size: many
D gene: NA
V gene: TRBV5-1
CDR3 DNA: TGCGCCAGCAGCACCGACCAGGGGTTCTATGGCTACACCTTC
CDR3 protein: CASSTDQGFYGYTF

J gene: TRBJ2-7
clone size: few
D gene: NA
V gene: TRBV5-1
CDR3 DNA: TGCGCCAGCAGCTCAGACAGGGAGGGTCGCGGCTACGAGCAGTACTTC
CDR3 protein: CASSSDREGRGYEQYF

J gene: TRBJ2-3
clone size: many
D gene: TRBD2
V gene: TRBV20-1
CDR3 DNA: TGCAGTGCTAGGTTAGCGGGAAGTAGCACAGATACGCAGTATTTT
CDR3 protein: CSARLAGSSTDTQYF

J gene: TRBJ2-5
clone size: many
D gene: NA
V gene: TRBV30
CDR3 DNA: TGTGCCTGTCGACGGGACGGTGGGGCAGAGACCCAGTACTTC
CDR3 protein: CACRRDGGAETQYF

J gene: TRBJ2-1
clone size: many
D gene: NA
V gene: TRBV3-1
CDR3 DNA: TGTGCCAGCAGCCAAGTTTCTACTTCTCCCTCCTACAATGAGCAGTTCTTC
CDR3 protein: CASSQVSTSPSYNEQFF

J gene: TRBJ2-7
clone size: many
D gene: TRBD1
V gene: TRBV12-3/TRBV12-4
CDR3 DNA: TGTGCCAGCAGCGCCACAGGGGGCGACCCCCTTTACTACGAGCAGTACTTC
CDR3 protein: CASSATGGDPLYYEQYF